These 6 T cell receptor beta chains were sequenced from one sample in a study of PD-1 blockade in classical Hodgkin lymphoma. Here immunoSEQ multiplex PCR was the method, and the copy in TCRdb shows in-frame clones only, minus some. The data hold 20,000 to 25,000 clones, with about 65% observed a single time. Brentuximab vedotin exposure varied among the patients, all of whom had relapsed after autologous stem cell transplantation. The sample in question was peripheral blood mononuclear cells (PBMCs), obtained at baseline. The receptors derive from a human donor with classical Hodgkin lymphoma.

The chain uses TRBV28 and TRBJ1-1; 8 bases match TRBD1. The V and J ends lost 11 bases and 1 base, in that order; junction bases with no gene match: 21. CDR3 length equals 18 residues. Germline CDR1 reads MDHEN; CDR2 reads SYDVKM. CDR3 bases: TGTGCCTGCCCCCCGGACAGGGCTTTCCTCGGGAGGAACACTGAAGCTTTCTTT. Residues: CACPPDRAFLGRNTEAFF.

In nucleotides, the CDR3 is TGTGCCAGCTCACTCACAGGGCCCACTGAAGCTTTCTTT. Translated: CASSLTGPTEAFF. This chain connects TRBV18 to TRBJ1-1; perhaps TRBD1 as D (6 bases). The CDR3 covers 13 residues. V was shortened by 4 bases and J by 4 bases, with 10 bases between the two germline ends. From germline, CDR1 is KGHSH and CDR2 LQKENI.

The V call is TRBV7-8, the J call TRBJ2-1; TRBD2 aligns across 15 bases. V gave up 4 bases and J gave up 9 bases; unmatched junction bases: 10. Germline loops: CDR1 SGHVS, CDR2 FQNEAQ. The CDR3 runs to 17 residues. The CDR3 nucleotides read TGTGCCAGCAGCTCAGGGGGGACTAGCGGGAGGCTGGGTGAGCAGTTCTTC. Its protein is CASSSGGTSGRLGEQFF.

V is TRBV6-1 and J is TRBJ1-1, with TRBD1 matching over 9 bases. The V gene end was trimmed by 8 bases and the J gene end by 5 bases; junction bases not matched to a gene: 0. Germline CDR1 is MNHNS and CDR2 is SASEGT. The CDR3 runs 11 residues. The CDR3 region is CASGQGTEAFF. The CDR3, as DNA: TGTGCCAGCGGACAGGGGACTGAAGCTTTCTTT.

CDR3 DNA: TGTGCCAGCCCCCACAGGTTCTCCTACGAGCAGTACTTC. It codes for CASPHRFSYEQYF. J is TRBJ2-7 and V is TRBV28, with D perhaps TRBD1 (5 bases). Between the trimmed V and J ends, which lost 8 bases and 0 bases, there was a span of 11 bases. The CDR3 extends over 13 amino acids. From germline, CDR1 is MDHEN and CDR2 SYDVKM.

The chain is built from TRBV19 and TRBJ1-2; no definite D call. Trimming took off 5 bases at V and 5 bases at J, with 9 bases between the two ends. The CDR3 runs 12 residues. The V gene's germline CDR1 is LNHDA and CDR2 SQIVND (reference sequence). The CDR3 reads CASSLLGYGYTF. The CDR3 DNA sequence: TGTGCCAGTAGTCTCTTGGGGTATGGCTACACCTTC.